A single TCR beta chain is shown here with its context. The record originates from a study of blood T cell repertoires in COVID-19. Overall study: Material from acute and convalescent COVID-19 was sourced from the United States, Italy and Spain. T cells, B-cell-depleted T cells, or PBMCs provided the cDNA or gDNA that served as material.

The germline CDR1 and CDR2 sequences are LGHDT and YNNKEL (reference sequence). V was trimmed by 1 base and J by 8 bases, leaving 18 bases between them. The CDR3 totals 17 residues. Authors' processing steps: Nucleated cell number was recorded as an estimate derived from reference gene primer amplification. Profiling relied on immunoSEQ multiplex PCR, and the TCRdb table lists in-frame clones only, not all of them. That table furnishes V, J and clone size, whereas the DNA furnished D and trimming. There are tens of thousands of clones in the sample; about four fifths occur only once, and about 7% lies in the top ten.

This clonotype was sampled from a man aged 50 or older with active or convalescent COVID-19. This sequence joins TRBV3-1 (or the pseudogene TRBV3-2) and TRBJ1-6, with a possible D match to TRBD1 (6 bases). Sequencing was performed on peripheral blood. The CDR3 bases are TGTGCCAGCAGCCAAGTTCCGGCAGGACAGAGTTATTCACCCCTCCACTTT. This sequence encodes CASSQVPAGQSYSPLHF.